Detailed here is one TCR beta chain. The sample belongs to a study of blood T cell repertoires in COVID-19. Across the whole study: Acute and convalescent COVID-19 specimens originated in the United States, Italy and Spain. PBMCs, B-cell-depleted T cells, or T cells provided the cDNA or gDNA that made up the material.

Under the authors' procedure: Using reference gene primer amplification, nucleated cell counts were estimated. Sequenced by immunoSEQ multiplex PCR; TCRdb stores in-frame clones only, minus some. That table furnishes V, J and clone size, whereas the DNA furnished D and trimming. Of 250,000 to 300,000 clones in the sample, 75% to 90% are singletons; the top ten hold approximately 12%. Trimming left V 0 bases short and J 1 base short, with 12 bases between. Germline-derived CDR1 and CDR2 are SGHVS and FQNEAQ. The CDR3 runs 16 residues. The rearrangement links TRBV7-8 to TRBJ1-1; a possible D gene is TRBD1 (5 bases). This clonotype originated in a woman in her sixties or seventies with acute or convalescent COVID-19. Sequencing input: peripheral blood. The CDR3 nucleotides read TGTGCCAGCAGCTTAGCTCCAGGGTTAGGGAACACTGAAGCTTTCTTT. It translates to CASSLAPGLGNTEAFF.